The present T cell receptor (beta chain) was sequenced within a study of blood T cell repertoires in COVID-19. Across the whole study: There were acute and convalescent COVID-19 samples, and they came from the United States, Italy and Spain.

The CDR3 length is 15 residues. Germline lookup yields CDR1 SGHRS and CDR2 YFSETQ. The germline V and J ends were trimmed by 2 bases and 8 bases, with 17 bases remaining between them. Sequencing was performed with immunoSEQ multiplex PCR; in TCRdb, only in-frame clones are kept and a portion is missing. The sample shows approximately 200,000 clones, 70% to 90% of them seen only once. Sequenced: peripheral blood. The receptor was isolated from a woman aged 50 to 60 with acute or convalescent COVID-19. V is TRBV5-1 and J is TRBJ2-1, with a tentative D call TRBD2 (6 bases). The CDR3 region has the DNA TGCGCCAGCAGCTTTCCGGGAGCGCCGGGAGATGAGCAGTTCTTC. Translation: CASSFPGAPGDEQFF.